What follows are 25 T cell receptor beta chains derived from one specimen sequenced in a study of HIV-infected patients and healthy controls. All unsorted peripheral T cells were captured because whole blood was used without fractionation. Reverse transcription used 450 to 650 ng RNA and constant-region primers for alpha and beta. Each of the alpha and beta chains got its own library through chain-specific third strand synthesis with indices. Via MiXCR, TCRdb re-called the 5' RACE reads, giving one row per CDR3 protein. This table has about 16,000 distinct CDR3 sequences, 9.4% appearing once. The sequenced sample was blood. Source of these receptors: an adult in good health.

This clonotype was recorded at least ten times. The chain recombines TRBV24-1 with TRBJ2-2, with 13 bases that match TRBD2. The CDR3 has 18 residues. Germline CDR1 KGHDR, CDR2 SFDVKD. V shed 5 bases and J 6 bases; nucleotides not matched to a gene: 11. The CDR3 DNA is TGTGCCACCAGTGCCCAAGGCGGACTAGCGGGAGCCCCCGGGGAGCTGTTTTTT. Protein product: CATSAQGGLAGAPGELFF.

This clonotype came up a few times. The V and J genes are TRBV5-6 and TRBJ2-5, with TRBD2 matching over 11 bases. The CDR3 spans 16 residues. The germline gives CDR1 SGHDT, CDR2 YYEEEE. V was clipped by 1 base and J by 2 bases; unmatched bases: 4. The CDR3 coding sequence is TGTGCCAGCAGCTTGAAGGGACTAGCGGAGCAAGAGACCCAGTACTTC. It translates to CASSLKGLAEQETQYF.

The chain joins TRBV28 to TRBJ2-7; possibly TRBD1 or TRBD2 for D (6 bases each). This CDR3 is 15 amino acids long. Trimming removed 3 bases at V and 2 bases at J, with 14 bases between. Germline V gene data show CDR1 as MDHEN and CDR2 as SYDVKM. The CDR3 nucleotides are TGTGCCAGCAGTTTTAGGGGGGCCCTAGCCTACGAGCAGTACTTC. Its translation is CASSFRGALAYEQYF.

This clonotype was detected only a few times. The genes are TRBV7-9 and TRBJ1-2; no clear D gene. CDR3 length equals 13 residues. V lost 3 bases to trimming and J lost 4 bases, with 9 bases between them. Germline V lookup: CDR1 SEHNR, CDR2 FQNEAQ (reference sequence). CDR3 bases: TGTGCCAGCAGCTTGGGAGGCAGCTATGGCTACACCTTC. Protein product: CASSLGGSYGYTF.

This chain links TRBV12-3 or TRBV12-4 with TRBJ2-4; TRBD1 is a possible D gene (5 bases). The CDR3 loop spans 13 amino acids. V gave up 3 bases and J gave up 9 bases, with 12 bases separating them. CDR3 residues: CASSFGPQGIQYF. The CDR3 DNA is TGTGCCAGCAGTTTCGGGCCGCAGGGCATTCAGTACTTC.

This clonotype was observed many times. The chain couples TRBV28 to TRBJ2-1, with 13 nucleotides matching TRBD2. The CDR3 spans 14 residues. Germline-derived CDR1 and CDR2 are MDHEN and SYDVKM. J was trimmed by 11 bases and V by 6 bases; bases with no gene match: 7. Here the CDR3 reads CASRAGLAGSKQFF. The CDR3 DNA is TGTGCCAGCAGAGCGGGACTAGCGGGGTCAAAGCAGTTCTTC.

This clonotype has ten or more counts. V usage is TRBV29-1 and J usage is TRBJ2-1; 8 positions agree with TRBD2. The CDR3 runs to 13 residues. With V trimmed by 7 bases and J by 0 bases, 2 bases remained unmatched. Germline-derived CDR1 and CDR2 are SQVTM and ANQGSEA. The CDR3 nucleotides are TGCAGCGCTAGCGGGTTCTCCTACAATGAGCAGTTCTTC. It is translated as CSASGFSYNEQFF.

This chain joins TRBV11-2 and TRBJ2-7; D possibly uses TRBD1 or TRBD2 (5 bases each). Germline CDR1 reads SGHAT; CDR2 reads FQNNGV. The CDR3 totals 15 residues. V was shortened by 3 bases and J by 2 bases, with 14 bases between the two germline ends. The CDR3 region is CASSLGTYGAYEQYF. The CDR3 DNA is TGTGCCAGCAGCTTGGGGACCTACGGCGCCTACGAGCAGTACTTC.

This clonotype was seen a few times. The CDR3 sequence: CSARDDRDRGYTF. The CDR3 region has the DNA TGCAGTGCTAGAGACGACAGGGATCGCGGCTACACCTTC. The chain employs TRBV20-1 and TRBJ1-2; 7 nucleotides align to TRBD1. This CDR3 has 13 residues. CDR1 DFQATT and CDR2 SNEGSKA come from the germline V gene (reference sequence). The V gene end was trimmed by 0 bases and the J gene end by 8 bases; junction bases not matched to a gene: 6.

This clonotype has just a few counts. The rearrangement uses TRBV28 and TRBJ2-2, with no clear D. The CDR3 totals 11 residues. V lost 5 bases, J lost 6 bases, and 4 bases lay in between. Germline V gene data show CDR1 as MDHEN and CDR2 as SYDVKM. As DNA, the CDR3 is TGTGCCAGCAGTCAGGCCGGGGAGCTGTTTTTT. It specifies CASSQAGELFF. Variable domain in full (rest from reference TRBV28 and TRBJ2-2): DVKVTQSSRYLVKRTGEKVFLECVQDMDHENMFWYRQDPGLGLRLIYFSYDVKMKEKGDIPEGYSVSREKKERFSLILESASTNQTSMYLCASSQAGELFFGEGSRLTVL.

This clonotype was counted ten times or more. The V and J genes are TRBV21-1 and TRBJ2-2; the table names TRBD1, a call not compared with the DNA. TRBV21-1 is a recognized pseudogene. The CDR3 contains 15 residues. The CDR3, as DNA: TGTGCCAGCAGCAAAGGGACAGGGAACACCGGGGAGCTGTTTTTT. It translates to CASSKGTGNTGELFF.

This clonotype was recorded many times. This rearrangement joins TRBV27 to TRBJ2-5; 11 bases fit TRBD2. The junction had 10 bases not matched to a gene; V was cut back by 5 bases and J by 5 bases. The CDR3 consists of 16 residues. Germline loops: CDR1 MNHEY, CDR2 SMNVEV (reference sequence). The CDR3 spells CASSPSGLAGRETQYF. In nucleotides, the CDR3 is TGTGCCAGCAGTCCCTCAGGACTAGCGGGTAGGGAGACCCAGTACTTC.

There are many counts of this clonotype. The chain couples TRBV29-1 to TRBJ1-5; no definite D call. The germline V gene has CDR1 SQVTM and CDR2 ANQGSEA. Trimming took 7 bases from V and 5 from J, leaving 15 bases between them. This CDR3 is built from 13 residues. The CDR3 bases are TGCAGCGCGGGATGGGGTTTCGATCAGCCCCAGCATTTT. It codes for CSAGWGFDQPQHF.

This clonotype was recorded at least ten times. The rearrangement uses TRBV2 and TRBJ1-1; D is undetermined. V lost 4 bases and J lost 1, with 7 bases in between. CDR3 length: 13 amino acids. Germline CDR1 reads SNHLY; CDR2 reads FYNNEI. CDR3 sequence reads: CASSVQPNTEAFF. In nucleotides, the CDR3 is TGTGCCAGCAGTGTCCAGCCGAACACTGAAGCTTTCTTT.

By share, this clonotype counts as medium-sized. The rearrangement joins TRBV7-2 to TRBJ2-3; perhaps TRBD1 as D (6 bases). CDR3 length: 14 residues. The V and J ends lost 5 bases and 0 bases respectively, with 9 bases between them. CDR1 and CDR2 (germline): SGHTA, FQGNSA. CDR3 nucleotide sequence: TGTGCCAGCAGCCCAGGGGCGAGCACAGATACGCAGTATTTT. The encoded protein is CASSPGASTDTQYF.

This clonotype was seen ten or more times. Here the CDR3 DNA reads TGTGCCAGCAGCTTAGCGCGTGACAATGAAATTGGCTACACCTTC. Its protein is CASSLARDNEIGYTF. The V call is TRBV7-8, the J call TRBJ1-2; D is ambiguous. Trimming took off 0 bases at V and 7 bases at J, with 15 bases between the two ends. Germline CDR1 SGHVS, CDR2 FQNEAQ. This CDR3 region has 15 residues.

This clonotype was recorded at least ten times. The V call is TRBV7-2, the J call TRBJ2-7; tentatively, D is TRBD2 (6 bases). The V end lost 1 base, the J end lost 4 bases, and 14 bases lay between the germline ends. The CDR3 has 15 amino acids. From germline, CDR1 is SGHTA and CDR2 FQGNSA. The CDR3 bases are TGTGCCAGCAGCTTAGTCGGGGGTGGAGGGTACGAGCAGTACTTC. This encodes CASSLVGGGGYEQYF.

J is TRBJ1-2 and V is TRBV6-5; no definite D call. The CDR3 totals 14 residues. V was cut by 5 bases and J by 5 bases, with 15 bases left in between. Per germline, CDR1 MNHEY and CDR2 SVGAGI. As DNA, the CDR3 is TGTGCCAGCAGTCCCGCCCTGCGGCCTTATGGCTACACCTTC. Its translation is CASSPALRPYGYTF.

This clonotype occurred many times. The gene calls are TRBV7-2 and TRBJ2-3; the D gene is possibly TRBD2 (5 bases). Germline V gene sequence: CDR1 SGHTA, CDR2 FQGNSA. V was trimmed by 1 base and J by 2 bases, leaving 13 bases between them. The CDR3 loop spans 16 amino acids. DNA for the CDR3: TGTGCCAGCAGCTTAGATCCTAGCCCCTACACAGATACGCAGTATTTT. It is translated as CASSLDPSPYTDTQYF.

The V gene is TRBV28, the J gene TRBJ2-3; D is unclear. The CDR3 has 15 residues. V was pared by 2 bases and J by 9 bases, with 18 bases between. CDR1 is MDHEN and CDR2 is SYDVKM in the germline V gene. The CDR3 region has the DNA TGTGCCAGCAGTTTAGGTGACGGTCTGGAAGGCACGCAGTATTTT. Translation gives CASSLGDGLEGTQYF.

The chain employs TRBV30 and TRBJ1-4, with 7 bases fitting TRBD1. This CDR3 is built from 16 residues. Germline V gives CDR1 GTSNPN, CDR2 SVGIG (reference sequence). V dropped 4 bases and J dropped 7; count of bases not matched to a gene: 15. The CDR3 DNA reads TGTGCCTGGACACCCCGATTGTCCGCAGGGGGTGAAAAACTGTTTTTT. Encoded protein: CAWTPRLSAGGEKLFF.

By proportion, this clonotype is medium-sized. The V and J genes are TRBV6-2 or TRBV6-3 and TRBJ2-3, with 10 bases that match TRBD2. Germline CDR1 and CDR2: MNHEY and SVGEGT. The J segment lost 2 bases and the V segment lost 5 bases, leaving 4 bases of the junction unmatched. This CDR3 has 15 amino acids. CDR3 coding DNA: TGTGCCAGCAGTAGCGGGAGGGCACACACAGATACGCAGTATTTT. As protein: CASSSGRAHTDTQYF.

This clonotype was detected many times. The chain employs TRBV10-3 and TRBJ2-5, with D tentatively TRBD2 (5 bases). Trimming left V 10 bases short and J 5 bases short, with 11 bases between. Germline lookup yields CDR1 ENHRY and CDR2 SYGVKD. The CDR3 extends over 11 amino acids. This CDR3 reads CATQRGETQYF. CDR3 coding DNA: TGTGCCACCCAGCGCGGGGAGACCCAGTACTTC.

The chain is built from TRBV28 and TRBJ1-1, with 8 bases lining up with TRBD1. The germline gives CDR1 MDHEN, CDR2 SYDVKM. Trimming removed 1 base from V and 2 bases from J; junction bases left unmatched: 6. The CDR3 is made up of 16 amino acids. CDR3 DNA sequence: TGTGCCAGCAGTTTATATTCGGGGACAGGAAACACTGAAGCTTTCTTT. Amino acids: CASSLYSGTGNTEAFF. Complete variable domain (other parts from reference TRBV28 and TRBJ1-1): DVKVTQSSRYLVKRTGEKVFLECVQDMDHENMFWYRQDPGLGLRLIYFSYDVKMKEKGDIPEGYSVSREKKERFSLILESASTNQTSMYLCASSLYSGTGNTEAFFGQGTRLTVV.

This clonotype qualifies as medium-sized. The V gene is TRBV4-1, the J gene TRBJ2-3, with 13 bases aligning to TRBD2. The germline CDR1 and CDR2 sequences are MGHRA and YSYEKL. This CDR3 has 20 amino acids. The V and J ends lost 1 base and 0 bases, in that order; junction bases with no gene match: 10. CDR3: CASSQAGLAGDFASTDTQYF. Written as DNA, the CDR3 is TGCGCCAGCAGCCAAGCCGGACTAGCGGGAGATTTCGCTAGCACAGATACGCAGTATTTT.